This section outlines one T cell receptor (beta chain) sequence together with its context. Its antigen is still unknown. The sample carries other DNA sequences with the same CDR3. The sample originates from a study of cytomegalovirus exposure and HLA in healthy donors. Study results and limitations: Excluded: some indistinguishable V segments such as TRBV6-2 and TRBV6-3. The productive fraction for most TCR beta V segments was about 87% or about 30% in an earlier analysis. In vitro experiments confirmed that three CMV-associated chains were specific for CMV antigens. Later analysis placed DRB1 highest and HLA-C lowest in TCR association rates, which differed by HLA locus.

Trimming removed 0 bases at V and 5 bases at J, with 8 bases between. Per germline, CDR1 ENHRY and CDR2 SYGVKD. CDR3 length equals 14 residues. Researchers ran the PCR with 60 Vbeta and 13 Jbeta primers. Profiled with immunoSEQ multiplex PCR; TCRdb holds only in-frame clones, not every one. Seen here are about 150,000 clones, approximately 77% observed once, and the top ten hold 1.3% to 1.5%. This receptor was identified in a woman aged 35 to 49 in good health and CMV-seronegative. The chain joins TRBV10-3 to TRBJ1-5; the D is unclear. The specimen was PBMCs. Written as DNA, the CDR3 is TGTGCCATCAGTGAGTCGGGCGGGGATCAGCCCCAGCATTTT. Translation: CAISESGGDQPQHF.